Below are 23 T cell receptor beta chains sequenced from a single sample in a study of T cells after yellow fever vaccination (dated by TCRdb to between 2018 and 2021). The protocol used for the library was 5' RACE. The instrument given in TCRdb is Illumina NovaSeq 6000. Through fastp at Q25 and MiXCR, TCRdb rebuilt clones from the public reads, retaining in-frame beta chains. Records with the same CDR3 protein are collapsed into one entry carrying the most frequent genes and DNA. This sample holds around 300,000 distinct CDR3 sequences; approximately 4.5% were observed only once. The ten largest clones take up around 19% of the sample. This sample's treatment or condition label indicates: live attenuated yellow fever vaccine strain. Source: PBMCs, taken 15 days after the yellow fever booster vaccination. The receptors shown here come from a man aged 18 to 30 who received the YFV17D yellow fever vaccine.

This clonotype was detected ten times or more. The rearrangement joins TRBV6-5 to TRBJ1-5; 10 bases match TRBD1. The J segment lost 7 bases and the V segment lost 5 bases, leaving 8 bases of the junction unmatched. Germline V lookup: CDR1 MNHEY, CDR2 SVGAGI. The CDR3 is 15 amino acids. This CDR3 reads CASSSATGGLQPQHF. The CDR3 DNA follows: TGTGCCAGCAGTAGCGCGACAGGGGGCTTACAGCCCCAGCATTTT.

This clonotype was counted at least ten times. A junction boundary mismatches the germline segment, possibly from a read error. The rearrangement links TRBV7-2 to TRBJ2-1, with a weak D call TRBD1 (7 bases). The CDR3 extends over 14 amino acids. Germline assignment: CDR1 SGHTA and CDR2 FQGNSA. The CDR3 bases are TGCGCCAGCAGCTTGGGGTCAGGGGGGAATGAGCAGTTCTTC. This codes for CASSLGSGGNEQFF.

This clonotype came up a few times. This chain joins TRBV3-1 and TRBJ2-1; D tentatively fits TRBD1 or TRBD2 (5 bases each). Germline V gene lookup returns CDR1 LGHDT and CDR2 YNNKEL (reference sequence). Trimming shortened V by 0 bases and J by 6 bases, and 15 bases separated the two germline ends. This CDR3 is 16 amino acids long. The CDR3 is CASSQDLGVPFNEQFF. The CDR3 DNA is TGTGCCAGCAGCCAAGATTTGGGGGTCCCTTTCAATGAGCAGTTCTTC.

This clonotype was seen more than once but under ten times. This chain joins TRBV11-2 and TRBJ2-1; 10 positions agree with TRBD2. Trimming took 5 bases from V and 3 from J; bases not matched to a gene: 7. Germline CDR1 SGHAT, CDR2 FQNNGV. The CDR3 length is 16 residues. The CDR3 sequence: CASSPRIAGGYNEQFF. CDR3 nucleotide sequence: TGTGCCAGCAGCCCCAGAATAGCGGGGGGCTACAATGAGCAGTTCTTC.

The chain recombines TRBV7-9 with TRBJ2-3, with TRBD2 matching 7 bases. The CDR3 runs 16 residues. CDR1 and CDR2 from the germline V gene are SEHNR and FQNEAQ (reference sequence). The J segment lost 2 bases and the V segment lost 3 bases, leaving 8 bases of the junction unmatched. This CDR3 is CASSLGPSGTTDTQYF. The CDR3 DNA is TGTGCCAGCAGCTTGGGGCCTAGCGGCACCACAGATACGCAGTATTTT.

The V call is TRBV6-2 or TRBV6-3, the J call TRBJ2-1; 7 bases match TRBD1. With V trimmed by 4 bases and J by 9 bases, 12 bases remained unmatched. CDR3 size: 15 residues. CDR1 is MNHEY and CDR2 is SVGEGT in the germline V gene. The CDR3 bases are TGTGCCAGCAGTTCTTCCGGGACAGCCCAGGGTGAGCAGTTCTTC. Its protein product is CASSSSGTAQGEQFF.

DNA of the CDR3: TGTGCCAGCAGCTTACTCTGGCAGACGGTAGCCAAAAACATTCAGTACTTC. It translates to CASSLLWQTVAKNIQYF. V and J are TRBV7-3 and TRBJ2-4, with D unresolved. Germline V CDR1 and CDR2: SGHTA, FQGTGA. The CDR3 is 17 residues long. V was cut by 2 bases and J by 0 bases, with 14 bases left in between.

This clonotype was recorded many times. V and J are TRBV29-1 and TRBJ2-5, with 7 bases that match TRBD2. V lost 6 bases to trimming and J lost 5 bases; unmatched junction nucleotides: 12. Germline assignment: CDR1 SQVTM and CDR2 ANQGSEA. The CDR3 has 14 amino acids. CDR3 amino acids: CSVAFTQGGETQYF. The CDR3 DNA is TGCAGCGTAGCTTTTACCCAGGGAGGGGAGACCCAGTACTTC.

The CDR3 DNA is TGTGCCAGCAGCTTAGATCTAGGGGGTCTCAGGACCTACGAGCAGTACGTC. Protein: CASSLDLGGLRTYEQYV. The chain recombines TRBV11-2 with TRBJ2-7; maybe TRBD1 (6 bases). CDR1 and CDR2 (germline): SGHAT, FQNNGV. CDR3 length: 17 amino acids. V dropped 0 bases and J dropped 2 bases, with 17 bases sitting between them.

There are many counts of this clonotype. The chain uses TRBV7-2 and TRBJ2-7; 10 bases match TRBD1. Germline V CDR1 and CDR2: SGHTA, FQGNSA. The CDR3 is 15 residues long. Germline trimming cut 4 bases from V and 8 bases from J; bases unmatched to any gene: 11. The CDR3 DNA reads as TGTGCCAGCAGCTCCCCGACGACAGGGGGCGCGAAGCAGTACTTC. Protein product: CASSSPTTGGAKQYF. Based on the CDR3 plus reference TRBV7-2 and TRBJ2-7, the full variable domain is GAGVSQSPSNKVTEKGKDVELRCDPISGHTALYWYRQSLGQGLEFLIYFQGNSAPDKSGLPSDRFSAERTGGSVSTLTIQRTQQEDSAVYLCASSSPTTGGAKQYFGPGTRLTVT.

At least ten counts were recorded for this clonotype. This sequence joins TRBV25-1 and TRBJ2-3; 10 bases map to TRBD2. Germline trimming cut 4 bases from V and 0 bases from J; bases unmatched to any gene: 4. CDR3 length: 16 amino acids. The germline gives CDR1 MGHDK, CDR2 SYGVNS. CDR3 protein: CASSVVLAGSTDTQYF. DNA for the CDR3: TGTGCCAGCAGTGTCGTACTAGCGGGGAGCACAGATACGCAGTATTTT.

The V gene is TRBV7-6, the J gene TRBJ1-1, with 7 bases that match TRBD1. V dropped 1 base and J dropped 1; count of bases not matched to a gene: 9. The CDR3 has 17 residues. Germline values: CDR1 SGHVS, CDR2 FNYEAQ. CDR3 sequence reads: CASSLVYRGAWNTEAFF. CDR3 nucleotides: TGTGCCAGCAGCTTAGTCTACAGGGGTGCGTGGAACACTGAAGCTTTCTTT.

This clonotype has ten or more counts. The rearrangement uses TRBV7-2 and TRBJ2-7; D unresolved. Germline V gives CDR1 SGHTA, CDR2 FQGNSA. V lost 1 base and J lost 3, with 13 bases in between. This CDR3 contains 15 residues. In DNA, the CDR3 is TGTGCCAGCAGCTTAGTACCCCAGCCGAGCTACGAGCAGTACGTC. Translated, it gives CASSLVPQPSYEQYV.

This clonotype appeared many times. The V gene is TRBV7-2, the J gene TRBJ2-2, with D unclear. The germline gives CDR1 SGHTA, CDR2 FQGNSA. CDR3 size: 15 residues. V lost 3 bases to trimming and J lost 0 bases, with 8 bases between them. CDR3 sequence: CASSLQSANTGELFF. In nucleotides, the CDR3 is TGTGCCAGCAGCTTGCAGAGCGCGAACACCGGGGAGCTGTTTTTT. Full variable domain (remainder filled in from reference TRBV7-2 and TRBJ2-2): GAGVSQSPSNKVTEKGKDVELRCDPISGHTALYWYRQSLGQGLEFLIYFQGNSAPDKSGLPSDRFSAERTGGSVSTLTIQRTQQEDSAVYLCASSLQSANTGELFFGEGSRLTVL.

This chain links TRBV6-5 with TRBJ1-3; no reliable D call. The V gene lost 0 bases and the J gene lost 0 bases, with 12 bases spanning the gap. The CDR3 spans 17 residues. The germline CDR1 and CDR2 sequences are MNHEY and SVGAGI. CDR3 sequence reads: CASSYSLQPSSGNTIYF. The CDR3 nucleotides are TGTGCCAGCAGTTACTCATTACAGCCTAGCTCTGGAAACACCATATATTTT.

This clonotype has a count of ten or more. The CDR3 loop is CASSLLSATEQYV. DNA of the CDR3: TGCGCCAGCAGCTTGCTAAGTGCTACCGAGCAGTACGTC. The genes are TRBV5-1 and TRBJ2-7; D is unresolved. The length of the CDR3 is 13 residues. CDR1 SGHRS and CDR2 YFSETQ come from the germline V gene. V lost 1 base and J 6 bases, leaving 11 bases between the germline ends.

The rearrangement links TRBV7-8 to TRBJ2-3; possibly TRBD1 or TRBD2 for D (6 bases each). Trimming took 7 bases from V and 0 from J, leaving 17 bases between them. Germline V gene lookup returns CDR1 SGHVS and CDR2 FQNEAQ. This CDR3 is 16 amino acids long. This CDR3 reads CASKDEGGVSTDTQYF. In DNA, the CDR3 is TGTGCCAGCAAGGACGAGGGGGGAGTTAGCACAGATACGCAGTATTTT.

A few counts support this clonotype. The V call is TRBV5-1, the J call TRBJ2-3; D may correspond to TRBD1 or TRBD2 (6 bases each). This CDR3 is built from 16 residues. V was cut by 0 bases and J by 3 bases, with 14 bases left in between. Looked up from germline, CDR1 is SGHRS and CDR2 is YFSETQ. CDR3: CASSLDPGGGTDTQYF. CDR3 DNA: TGCGCCAGCAGCTTGGATCCTGGAGGGGGTACAGATACGCAGTATTTT.

This clonotype was observed many times. The chain joins TRBV10-3 to TRBJ2-3; TRBD1 is a possible D gene (7 bases). Trimming removed 7 bases at V and 2 bases at J, with 13 bases between. CDR1 is ENHRY and CDR2 is SYGVKD in the germline V gene. The CDR3 consists of 14 residues. CDR3 loop: CAITSGGLTDTQYF. The DNA for the CDR3 is TGTGCCATCACCTCAGGGGGACTCACAGATACGCAGTATTTT.

This clonotype was observed at least ten times. CDR3 region: CSAMGQGNQPQHF. As DNA, the CDR3 is TGCAGTGCTATGGGACAGGGGAATCAGCCCCAGCATTTT. The chain uses TRBV20-1 and TRBJ1-5; 10 nucleotides agree with TRBD1. Germline CDR1 reads DFQATT; CDR2 reads SNEGSKA (reference sequence). The CDR3 runs 13 residues. V was clipped by 4 bases and J by 4 bases; unmatched bases: 1.

This clonotype occurred a few times. V gene TRBV4-1 combines with J gene TRBJ1-3; D is undetermined. V lost 11 bases and J lost 2, with 13 bases in between. From germline, CDR1 is MGHRA and CDR2 YSYEKL. The CDR3 is 13 amino acids. This chain's CDR3 is CAGSTETGNTIYF. CDR3 in DNA: TGCGCCGGCTCCACTGAGACTGGAAACACCATATATTTT.

The chain links TRBV6-6 to TRBJ1-1, with 8 positions matching TRBD1. Germline CDR1 MNHNY, CDR2 SVGAGI (reference sequence). This CDR3 comprises 15 residues. The V and J ends lost 0 bases and 1 base, in that order; junction bases with no gene match: 1. This CDR3 is CASSYSGTGNTEAFF. The DNA for the CDR3 is TGTGCCAGCAGTTACTCAGGGACAGGGAACACTGAAGCTTTCTTT.

The V and J genes are TRBV12-1 and TRBJ2-7. TRBV12-1 is classified as a pseudogene. This CDR3 comprises 12 residues. The CDR3 reads CASSTFRPEQYV. The DNA for the CDR3 is TGTGCCAGCAGCACCTTTCGTCCCGAGCAGTACGTC.